This entry concerns a single TCR beta chain. Its antigen is undetermined. These data belong to a study of OX40 agonist ivuxolimab in advanced cancers. Overall study: One patient with hepatocellular carcinoma and two with cutaneous melanoma, three in all, had partial responses.

Study-level findings and limits: The study found among the lowest clonal expansion in partial responders at 0.1-3.0 mg/kg. The CD4+ and CD8+ T cells in the blood had expanded clonally by week 6 at 0.1 to 3.0 mg/kg. Several nonresponders also turned out to have low normalized T-cell clonal expansion.

There are 12 residues in the CDR3. The ends were cut back, 4 bases at V and 8 bases at J, with 11 bases in the middle. CDR1 MGHDK and CDR2 SYGVNS come from the germline V gene. Libraries were prepared by immunoSEQ multiplex PCR; TCRdb keeps only in-frame clonotypes and omits some of them. The sample records over 15,000 clones, about 74% being singletons. The gene calls are TRBV25-1 and TRBJ1-1; the D is unclear. The specimen comprised CD4+ or CD8+ T cells sorted from blood, sampled in a trial of the OX40 agonist ivuxolimab. The sequence came from an adult with an advanced solid tumor such as melanoma, head and neck, liver or kidney cancer. The CDR3 protein is CASSAEAGEAFF. The CDR3 DNA follows: TGTGCCAGCAGTGCCGAAGCAGGCGAAGCTTTCTTT.